One and the same sample provided the 7 T cell receptor beta chains below, sequenced in a study of tumor-infiltrating lymphocytes in primary liver carcinoma. The blood RNA (from unsorted whole blood) was obtained, and germline DNA was also extracted. A primer in the constant region served to generate TCR beta cDNA from roughly 520 ng of total RNA. Slightly modified ARM-PCR with three nested multiplex PCR rounds yielded TCR beta libraries. With TRBV1-TRBV30 forward primers and a C-beta reverse primer, the first two PCR rounds were run for 10 cycles each. TCRdb itself ran the multiplex PCR reads through MiXCR, one entry per CDR3 protein. The data contain almost 200,000 distinct CDR3 sequences, 65% of them singletons. Sequencing used peripheral blood. Receptors were obtained from a woman between 55 and 75 years old with primary liver carcinoma and hepatitis B virus infection.

J is TRBJ1-2 and V is TRBV10-3; D gene unclear. Germline V gene data show CDR1 as ENHRY and CDR2 as SYGVKD. This CDR3 has 12 amino acids. V shed 2 bases and J shed 8 bases, with 9 bases lying between them. The CDR3: CAISELREGYTF. The CDR3 DNA sequence: TGTGCCATCAGTGAGCTCCGGGAGGGCTACACCTTC.

This sequence joins TRBV11-2 and TRBJ2-3; no clear D gene. Trimming cost V 7 bases and J 11 bases, with 16 bases left between them. This CDR3 is 12 amino acids long. Germline-derived CDR1 and CDR2 are SGHAT and FQNNGV. CDR3 loop: CASISTVHVQYF. The CDR3 region has the DNA TGTGCCAGCATCTCGACTGTTCATGTGCAGTATTTT.

A note on this clonotype: A read error is possible here, since a much larger clone lies one base away. The chain carries TRBV6-1 and TRBJ2-7; 7 nucleotides line up with TRBD1. Per the germline V gene, CDR1 is MNHNS and CDR2 is SASEGT. This CDR3 has 15 residues. V lost 3 bases, J lost 4 bases, and 9 bases stayed unmatched. The CDR3 protein is CASSDGTVGRYEQYF. In nucleotides, the CDR3 is TGTGCCAGCAGTGACGGGACAGTGGGCCGGTACGAGCAGTACTTC.

Regarding this clonotype: A read error may produce the germline difference seen at one junction end. The V and J genes are TRBV12-3 or TRBV12-4 and TRBJ2-3; D possibly corresponds to TRBD1 (5 bases). The DNA end lines up better with TRBJ1-5; the J call may be wrong. The CDR3 length is 15 residues. The CDR3 reads CVSSATGLHTDTQHF. The CDR3 nucleotides read TGTGTCAGCAGTGCTACGGGACTACACACAGATACGCAGCATTTT.

This chain joins TRBV5-1 and TRBJ1-5; D perhaps matches TRBD1 (6 bases). The CDR3 sequence is 15 residues long. The V end lost 0 bases, the J end lost 10 bases, and 17 bases lay between the germline ends. The V gene's germline CDR1 is SGHRS and CDR2 YFSETQ. CDR3 loop: CASSLEGGRGHPQHF. The CDR3 nucleotides are TGCGCCAGCAGCTTGGAGGGGGGGCGGGGGCACCCCCAGCATTTT. The full variable domain, rest sourced from reference TRBV5-1 and TRBJ1-5, is KAGVTQTPRYLIKTRGQQVTLSCSPISGHRSVSWYQQTPGQGLQFLFEYFSETQRNKGNFPGRFSGRQFSNSRSEMNVSTLELGDSALYLCASSLEGGRGHPQHFGDGTRLSIL.

This CDR3 is CASSESRNSYGYTF. In nucleotides, the CDR3 is TGTGCCAGCAGTGAATCCAGGAACAGCTATGGCTACACCTTC. This chain uses TRBV6-1 with TRBJ1-2; D gene unclear. Trimming took off 2 bases at V and 4 bases at J, with 11 bases between the two ends. Germline CDR1 is MNHNS and CDR2 is SASEGT. The length of the CDR3 is 14 residues.

This clonotype occurred many times. This chain connects TRBV30 to TRBJ2-1; no firm D call. V was shortened by 0 bases and J by 9 bases, with 12 bases between the two germline ends. The CDR3 sequence is 13 residues long. Germline V gene lookup returns CDR1 GTSNPN and CDR2 SVGIG (reference sequence). The CDR3 region has the DNA TGTGCCTGGAGTGTCGGCACCTTCCCTGAGCAGTTCTTC. Translating gives CAWSVGTFPEQFF. The full variable domain, its missing parts supplied by reference TRBV30 and TRBJ2-1, is SQTIHQWPATLVQPVGSPLSLECTVEGTSNPNLYWYRQAAGRGLQLLFYSVGIGQISSEVPQNLSASRPQDRQFILSSKKLLLSDSGFYLCAWSVGTFPEQFFGPGTRLTVL.